This TCR beta chain was documented in a study of cytomegalovirus exposure and HLA in healthy donors. About the study: Approximately 190 million T cells yielded about 120 million unique TCR beta sequences, as an earlier analysis found. Study outcomes and limitations: Reportedly, fewer N-insertions than the 666-donor mean appeared in an Asian-associated ancestry cluster in a later analysis.

Trimming removed 5 bases from V and 7 bases from J; junction bases left unmatched: 10. The CDR3 is made up of 14 amino acids. CDR1 is SEHNR, CDR2 FQNEAQ, per germline (reference sequence). This clone was seen a handful of times. Its antigen is unknown. 13 Jbeta primers and 60 Vbeta primers were used for the PCR. Profiled with immunoSEQ multiplex PCR; TCRdb holds only in-frame clones, not every one. Among about 160,000 clones, about three quarters were seen once, and the ten largest hold roughly 4.5%. Material: PBMCs. The sequence was obtained from a man younger than 35 in good health and CMV-seropositive. The rearrangement joins TRBV7-9 to TRBJ2-5; TRBD1 agrees at 7 bases. The CDR3 spells CASSRAGQALTQYF. In DNA form, the CDR3 reads TGTGCCAGCAGCCGGGCAGGACAGGCGCTGACCCAGTACTTC.